This entry is about one T cell receptor beta chain. The sample originates from a study of blood T cell repertoires in COVID-19. Study background: PBMCs, B-cell-depleted T cells, or T cells were the source of the cDNA or gDNA that made up the material.

Sequencing was performed with immunoSEQ multiplex PCR; in TCRdb, only in-frame clones are kept and a portion is missing. The repertoire has some 150,000 clones, approximately 80% of them found once; the top ten carry 7.2%. The CDR3 is 13 amino acids. V gave up 8 bases and J gave up 2 bases, with 12 bases separating them. CDR1 is SNHLY and CDR2 is FYNNEI in the germline V gene. Sequencing input: peripheral blood. The V and J genes are TRBV2 and TRBJ2-5; D is unclear. This sequence originates from a woman between 45 and 65 years old in a cohort sampled during active or convalescent COVID-19. CDR3 protein: CASLLLVQETQYF. The CDR3 region has the DNA TGTGCCAGCCTACTCCTAGTACAAGAGACCCAGTACTTC. Drawing the rest from reference TRBV2 and TRBJ2-5, the complete variable domain is EPEVTQTPSHQVTQMGQEVILRCVPISNHLYFYWYRQILGQKVEFLVSFYNNEISEKSEIFDDQFSVERPDGSNFTLKIRSTKLEDSAMYFCASLLLVQETQYFGPGTRLLVL.